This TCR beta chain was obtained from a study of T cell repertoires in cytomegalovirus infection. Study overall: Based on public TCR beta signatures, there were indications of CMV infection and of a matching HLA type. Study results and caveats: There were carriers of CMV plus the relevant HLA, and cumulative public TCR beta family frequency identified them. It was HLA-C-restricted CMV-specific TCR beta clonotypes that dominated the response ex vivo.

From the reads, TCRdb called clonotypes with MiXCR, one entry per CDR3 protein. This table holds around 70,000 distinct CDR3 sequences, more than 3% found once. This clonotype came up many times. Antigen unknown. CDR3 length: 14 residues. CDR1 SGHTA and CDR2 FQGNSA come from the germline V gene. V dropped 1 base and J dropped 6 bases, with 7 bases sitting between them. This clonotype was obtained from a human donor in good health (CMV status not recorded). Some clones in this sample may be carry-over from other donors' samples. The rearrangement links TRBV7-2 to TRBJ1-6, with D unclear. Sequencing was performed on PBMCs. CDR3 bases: TGTGCCAGCAGCTTAGAAGTCCCTAATTCACCCCTCCACTTT. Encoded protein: CASSLEVPNSPLHF.